This TCR beta chain was sequenced in a study of CD8 T cells in ankylosing spondylitis. General observations from the study: There was a TCR beta motif, made of several highly homologous variants, that appeared characteristic of ankylosing spondylitis blood. Disease-linked clones proved CD8+ and comparatively uncommon in peripheral blood. Clones linked to disease were reported to show significant enrichment in matched ankylosing spondylitis synovial fluid.

V lost 1 base and J lost 3, with 10 bases in between. In germline, CDR1 is SGHAT, CDR2 FQNNGV. This CDR3 spans 15 amino acids. A remark on this clonotype: What it recognizes is unknown.

Libraries for TCR beta were made by quantitative 5'-RACE with molecular barcodes. One entry per CDR3 protein results from TCRdb running MiXCR on the 5' RACE reads. The repertoire holds hundreds of thousands of distinct CDR3 sequences, around 20% seen once, with roughly 7.3% in the top ten. Sequences were obtained from blood, either unsorted or a sorted T cell fraction (not recorded which). This receptor was obtained from a male donor with ankylosing spondylitis or in good health (not recorded which). The rearrangement uses TRBV11-2 and TRBJ2-4; D is unresolved. The CDR3 here is CASSLGGIGKNIQYF. The CDR3 region has the DNA TGTGCCAGCAGCTTAGGGGGTATCGGCAAAAACATTCAGTACTTC.